This T cell receptor beta chain was recovered during a study of cytomegalovirus exposure and HLA in healthy donors. General study points: A previous analysis found most TCR beta V segments productive roughly 87% or roughly 30% of the time. Sequencing probably produced one cluster of sequence variants that were highly shared.

This clone appeared a single time. Its antigen is unknown. The PCR made use of 60 Vbeta and 13 Jbeta primers. The table came from immunoSEQ multiplex PCR; TCRdb's copy has only in-frame clones and leaves some out. The table lists fewer than 100,000 clones, around 76% of them singletons. Looked up from germline, CDR1 is SNHLY and CDR2 is FYNNEI. Unmatched junction bases numbered 4, after V lost 8 bases and J lost 7 bases. This CDR3 comprises 13 residues. This sequence originates from a man aged 40-49 years in good health and CMV-seropositive. The V and J genes are TRBV2 and TRBJ1-4, with TRBD1 matching over 10 bases. The sequencing input was PBMCs. The CDR3 DNA is TGTGCCAGCGCCGGGACAGGGGTTGAAAAACTGTTTTTT. It specifies CASAGTGVEKLFF.